These T cell receptor beta chains were read from a single sample in a study of shared clonotypes between healthy human individuals. The method was immunoSEQ multiplex PCR; TCRdb's version includes in-frame clones alone and lacks a portion of them. Of approximately 1,500,000 clones detected, about 98% appear once; the ten largest clones hold approximately 0.44%. The source material was naive CD4+ T cells sorted from blood. The receptors come from a man aged 30-40 years in good health. The CDR3 runs from the conserved cysteine through the conserved F or W. D genes are given only for firm matches. Some rows have no size entry. The others give once, few or many, or a class for an expanded clone.

TGTGCCAGCAGCCAAGGGGGAAACACTGAAGCTTTCTTT	CASSQGGNTEAFF	-	TRBV11-3	-	TRBJ1-1
TGTGCCAGCAGCCCTTTGAATGGGGGTGAAAAACTGTTTTTT	CASSPLNGGEKLFF	-	TRBV6-5	-	TRBJ1-4
TGTGCCAGCTCACCACTCAGGACGAAGACTAGCGAAGAATCGCAGTATTTT	CASSPLRTKTSEESQYF	TRBD2	TRBV18	-	TRBJ2-3
TGTGCCAGCAGCCCCGGGGGGAATAGCGGGAACGGTCACGAGCAGTACTTC	CASSPGGNSGNGHEQYF	TRBD2	TRBV7-8	-	TRBJ2-7
TGTGCCAGCAGCGTAGGTGTCACCTACTACAATGAGCAGTTCTTC	CASSVGVTYYNEQFF	-	TRBV9	-	TRBJ2-1
TGTGCCAGCAGCCCTCCGGGGACAGGAAACACCATATATTTT	CASSPPGTGNTIYF	-	TRBV28	-	TRBJ1-3
TGCGCCAGCAGCGCCGGGACAGGGGGCTTTACGGCCTACAATGAGCAGTTCTTC	CASSAGTGGFTAYNEQFF	TRBD1	TRBV5-1	-	TRBJ2-1
TGTGCCAGCAGCTTCACTAGAGATACGCAGTATTTT	CASSFTRDTQYF	-	TRBV7-9	-	TRBJ2-3
TGTGCCAGCAGCCAAGACAGCACCGGGGAGCTGTTTTTT	CASSQDSTGELFF	-	TRBV11-3	-	TRBJ2-2
TGTGCCAGCAGCTTAGCGTCCACAATCTACACTGAAGCTTTCTTT	CASSLASTIYTEAFF	-	TRBV11-1	-	TRBJ1-1
TGTGCCAGCAGTTACGGGGCAAATAGCAATCAGCCCCAGCATTTT	CASSYGANSNQPQHF	-	TRBV6-5	-	TRBJ1-5
TGTGCCAGCAGGCGACTGTCCCGGGGGGACTACGAGCAGTACTTC	CASRRLSRGDYEQYF	TRBD2	TRBV6-1	-	TRBJ2-7
TGTGCCAGCAGCTTATTAACCTGGGGTAATGAGCAGTTCTTC	CASSLLTWGNEQFF	-	TRBV11-1	-	TRBJ2-1
TGTGCCAGCAGTGGGAGTGGCTTGAATGAGCAGTTCTTC	CASSGSGLNEQFF	-	TRBV27	-	TRBJ2-1
TGTGCCAGCAGTTCCGTCACAGTGGGCACTGAAGCTTTCTTT	CASSSVTVGTEAFF	-	TRBV6-6	-	TRBJ1-1
TGTGCCATCAGTGGGACGGGAGAAGAGACCCAGTACTTC	CAISGTGEETQYF	-	TRBV10-3	-	TRBJ2-5
TGTGCCAGTAGATTACTTGCAACTAATGAAAAACTGTTTTTT	CASRLLATNEKLFF	-	TRBV27	-	TRBJ1-4
TGCGCCAGCAGCCCCATGAAGATCGGGACCGCGGGGTCAGAGACCCAGTACTTC	CASSPMKIGTAGSETQYF	-	TRBV5-1	-	TRBJ2-5
TGTGCCAGCAGTAGTAATCTGGGGGCGCGGGCGTACAATGAGCAGTTCTTC	CASSSNLGARAYNEQFF	-	TRBV28	-	TRBJ2-1
TGTGCCAGCAGCACCAGTAGCGGGAGGGCCTACAATGAGCAGTTCTTC	CASSTSSGRAYNEQFF	TRBD2	TRBV9	-	TRBJ2-1
TGTGCCAGCTCTCCCCGGTTGGACACTGAAGCTTTCTTT	CASSPRLDTEAFF	-	TRBV18	once	TRBJ1-1
TGTGCCAGTAGTGGGGGACTAGCAAACACCGGGGAGCTGTTTTTT	CASSGGLANTGELFF	TRBD2	TRBV19	-	TRBJ2-2
TGTGCCAGCAGCGTAGGATTTGCGCCGCTGTACAATGAGCAGTTCTTC	CASSVGFAPLYNEQFF	-	TRBV9	-	TRBJ2-1
TGTGCCAGCAGAATAGCGGGAGGGTACCAAGAGACCCAGTACTTC	CASRIAGGYQETQYF	TRBD2	TRBV2	-	TRBJ2-5
TGTGCCAGCTCACCTCGGCCGGGACAGGGGGGTCAGCCCCAGCATTTT	CASSPRPGQGGQPQHF	TRBD1	TRBV18	-	TRBJ1-5
TGTGCCAGTAGTATCAGCTCATTAAACCTGGGGGCCACAGATACGCAGTATTTT	CASSISSLNLGATDTQYF	-	TRBV19	-	TRBJ2-3